This section outlines one T cell receptor (beta chain) sequence together with its context. This entry is derived from a study of blood T cell repertoires in COVID-19. Between the trimmed V and J ends, which lost 5 bases and 1 base, there was a span of 11 bases. The CDR3 has 14 amino acids. From germline, CDR1 is SNHLY and CDR2 FYNNEI. Residents of approximately 25 US areas, aged about 18 to 89 years, made up the participants. Sequenced by immunoSEQ multiplex PCR; TCRdb stores in-frame clones only, minus some. The table shows 200,000 to 250,000 clones, with roughly 88% occurring only once. Sequenced material: PBMCs or T cells enriched from blood (not recorded which). The receptor was derived from a woman in her forties with acute COVID-19. This chain uses TRBV2 with TRBJ1-1; no firm D call. The CDR3 DNA reads as TGTGCCAGCAGTTCGACAAGCTCGAACACTGAAGCTTTCTTT. Protein product: CASSSTSSNTEAFF.